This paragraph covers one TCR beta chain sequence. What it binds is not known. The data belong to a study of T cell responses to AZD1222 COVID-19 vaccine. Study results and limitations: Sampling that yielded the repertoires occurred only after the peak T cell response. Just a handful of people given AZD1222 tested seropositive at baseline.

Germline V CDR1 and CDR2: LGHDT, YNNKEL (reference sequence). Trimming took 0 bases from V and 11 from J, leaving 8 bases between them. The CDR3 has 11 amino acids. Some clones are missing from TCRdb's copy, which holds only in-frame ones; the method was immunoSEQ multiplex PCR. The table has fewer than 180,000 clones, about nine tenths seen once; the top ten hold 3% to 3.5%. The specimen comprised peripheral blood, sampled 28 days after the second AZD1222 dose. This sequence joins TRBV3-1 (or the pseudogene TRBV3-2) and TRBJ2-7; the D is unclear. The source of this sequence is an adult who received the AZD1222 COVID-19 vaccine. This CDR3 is CASSQDTMEYF. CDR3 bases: TGTGCCAGCAGCCAAGATACAATGGAGTACTTC.